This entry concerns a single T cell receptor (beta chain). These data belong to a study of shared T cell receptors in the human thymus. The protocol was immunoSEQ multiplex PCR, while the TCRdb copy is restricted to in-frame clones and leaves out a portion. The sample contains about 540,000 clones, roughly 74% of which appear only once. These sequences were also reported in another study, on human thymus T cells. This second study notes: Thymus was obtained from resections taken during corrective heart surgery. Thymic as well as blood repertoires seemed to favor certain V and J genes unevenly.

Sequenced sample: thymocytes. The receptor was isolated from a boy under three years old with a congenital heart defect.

This chain's CDR3 is CASSEGLAGGEQFF. DNA of the CDR3: TGTGCCAGCAGTGAGGGACTAGCGGGAGGTGAGCAGTTCTTC. The chain combines TRBV6-4 with TRBJ2-1; 15 positions match TRBD2. This CDR3 has 14 amino acids. The V gene end was trimmed by 3 bases and the J gene end by 9 bases; junction bases not matched to a gene: 0. The germline V gene encodes CDR1 MRHNA and CDR2 SNTAGT.